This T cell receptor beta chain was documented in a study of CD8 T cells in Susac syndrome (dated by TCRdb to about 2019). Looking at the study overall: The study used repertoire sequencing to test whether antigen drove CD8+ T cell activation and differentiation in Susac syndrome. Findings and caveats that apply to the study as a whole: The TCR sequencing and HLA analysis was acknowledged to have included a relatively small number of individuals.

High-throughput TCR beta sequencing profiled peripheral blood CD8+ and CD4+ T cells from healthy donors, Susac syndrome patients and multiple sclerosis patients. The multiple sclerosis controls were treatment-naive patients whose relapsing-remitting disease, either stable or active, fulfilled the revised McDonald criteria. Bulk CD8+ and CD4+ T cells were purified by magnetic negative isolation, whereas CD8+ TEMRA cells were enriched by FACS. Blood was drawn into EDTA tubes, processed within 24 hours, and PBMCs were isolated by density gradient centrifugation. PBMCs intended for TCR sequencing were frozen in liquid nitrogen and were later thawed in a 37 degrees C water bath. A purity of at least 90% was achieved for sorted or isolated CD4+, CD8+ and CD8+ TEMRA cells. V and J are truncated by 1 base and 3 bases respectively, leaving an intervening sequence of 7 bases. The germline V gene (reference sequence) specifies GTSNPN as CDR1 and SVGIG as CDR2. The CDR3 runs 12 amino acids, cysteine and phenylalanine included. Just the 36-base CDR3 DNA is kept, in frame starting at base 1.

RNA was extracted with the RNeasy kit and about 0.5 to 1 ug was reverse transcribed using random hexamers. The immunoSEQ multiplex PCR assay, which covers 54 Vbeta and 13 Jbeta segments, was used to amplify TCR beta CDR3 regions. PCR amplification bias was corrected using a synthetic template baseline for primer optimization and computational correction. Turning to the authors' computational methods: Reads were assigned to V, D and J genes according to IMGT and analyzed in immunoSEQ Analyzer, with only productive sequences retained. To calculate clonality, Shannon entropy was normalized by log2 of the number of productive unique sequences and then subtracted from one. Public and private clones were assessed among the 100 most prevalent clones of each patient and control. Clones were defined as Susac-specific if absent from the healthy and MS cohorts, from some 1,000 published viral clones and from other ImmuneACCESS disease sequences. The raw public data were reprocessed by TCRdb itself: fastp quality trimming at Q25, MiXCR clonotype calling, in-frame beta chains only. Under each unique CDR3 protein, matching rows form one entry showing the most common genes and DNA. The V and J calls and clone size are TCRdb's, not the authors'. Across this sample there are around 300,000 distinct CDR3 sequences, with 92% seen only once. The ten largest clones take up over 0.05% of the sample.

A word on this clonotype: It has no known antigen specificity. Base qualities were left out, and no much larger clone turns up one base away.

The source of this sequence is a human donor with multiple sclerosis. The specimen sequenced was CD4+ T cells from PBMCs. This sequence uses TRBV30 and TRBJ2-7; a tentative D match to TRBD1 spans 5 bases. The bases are TGTGCCTGGAGTGAGACAGTCTACGAGCAGTACTTC. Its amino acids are CAWSETVYEQYF.